What follows are 3 T cell receptor beta chains derived from one specimen sequenced in a study of T cells after yellow fever vaccination. TCRdb redid the calling of the 5' RACE reads with MiXCR, one entry per CDR3 protein. Found here are 510,000 or so distinct CDR3 sequences, 15% to 20% of them singletons; the top ten hold 14%. This sample comprised PBMCs, obtained 15 days after the yellow fever booster vaccination. The origin of the receptors is a man aged 25-40 years who received the YFV17D yellow fever vaccine.

The gene calls are TRBV10-3 and TRBJ2-7; 8 positions agree with TRBD1. This CDR3 contains 16 residues. Germline values: CDR1 ENHRY, CDR2 SYGVKD. V lost 6 bases, J lost 0 bases, and 10 bases stayed unmatched. The CDR3 region is CAISLDRDRSSYEQYF. The CDR3, as DNA: TGTGCCATCAGCCTAGACCGGGACAGGAGCTCCTACGAGCAGTACTTC.

This clonotype appeared a few times. The chain has TRBV11-2 and TRBJ2-2; 11 nucleotides line up with TRBD2. This CDR3 has 15 amino acids. Germline CDR1 and CDR2: SGHAT and FQNNGV. J was trimmed by 7 bases and V by 5 bases; bases with no gene match: 6. The CDR3 nucleotides read TGTGCCAGCAGCGATCGACTAGCGGGAAACGGGGAGCTGTTTTTT. The encoded protein is CASSDRLAGNGELFF.

The sample holds a few counts of this clonotype. The rearrangement uses TRBV5-1 and TRBJ2-5; 7 bases align to TRBD2. CDR3 length equals 14 residues. Germline loops: CDR1 SGHRS, CDR2 YFSETQ. Germline trimming cut 4 bases from V and 4 bases from J; bases unmatched to any gene: 7. The CDR3 is CASSMGGSPETQYF. CDR3 bases: TGCGCCAGCAGCATGGGCGGGAGCCCAGAGACCCAGTACTTC.